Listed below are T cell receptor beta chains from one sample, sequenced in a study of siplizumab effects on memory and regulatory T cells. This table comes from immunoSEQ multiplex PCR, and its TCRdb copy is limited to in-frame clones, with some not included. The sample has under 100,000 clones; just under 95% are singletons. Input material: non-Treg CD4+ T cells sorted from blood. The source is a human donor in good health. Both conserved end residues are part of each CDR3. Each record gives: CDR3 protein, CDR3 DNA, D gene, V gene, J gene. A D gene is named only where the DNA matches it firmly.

CDR3: CASRQGSTGELFF
DNA: TGTGCCAGCAGACAGGGGTCCACCGGGGAGCTGTTTTTT
D: TRBD1
V: TRBV6-6
J: TRBJ2-2

CDR3: CASSLGPAGGRYEQYF
DNA: TGTGCCAGCAGCTTAGGCCCTGCGGGAGGGAGGTACGAGCAGTACTTC
D: TRBD2
V: TRBV13
J: TRBJ2-7

CDR3: CASGGTVVNYGYTF
DNA: TGTGCCAGCGGGGGGACAGTAGTTAACTATGGCTACACCTTC
D: TRBD1
V: TRBV28
J: TRBJ1-2

CDR3: CASSERGLAANTGELFF
DNA: TGTGCCAGCAGCGAACGGGGCCTAGCGGCGAACACCGGGGAGCTGTTTTTT
D: TRBD2
V: TRBV9
J: TRBJ2-2

CDR3: CASSPRDRANYGYTF
DNA: TGTGCCAGCAGCCCAAGGGACAGAGCTAACTATGGCTACACCTTC
D: TRBD1
V: TRBV7-8
J: TRBJ1-2

CDR3: CASSPQGGSGANVLTF
DNA: TGTGCCAGCAGCCCACAGGGGGGCTCTGGGGCCAACGTCCTGACTTTC
D: TRBD1
V: TRBV7-9
J: TRBJ2-6

CDR3: CASSSGPGLAVAYEQYF
DNA: TGTGCCAGCAGCTCGGGACCGGGACTAGCGGTGGCCTACGAGCAGTACTTC
D: TRBD2
V: TRBV7-8
J: TRBJ2-7

CDR3: CASSLEVNTGELFF
DNA: TGTGCCAGTAGTTTGGAAGTTAACACCGGGGAGCTGTTTTTT
D: -
V: TRBV19
J: TRBJ2-2

CDR3: CASSRSAVNTEAFF
DNA: TGTGCCAGCAGCCGTTCGGCGGTAAACACTGAAGCTTTCTTT
D: -
V: TRBV11-3
J: TRBJ1-1

CDR3: CASTKDQGNTEAFF
DNA: TGTGCCAGCACCAAAGACCAGGGGAACACTGAAGCTTTCTTT
D: -
V: TRBV9
J: TRBJ1-1

CDR3: CSALAPSRGYYEQYF
DNA: TGCAGCGCACTCGCCCCCTCGAGGGGTTACTACGAGCAGTACTTC
D: -
V: TRBV29-1
J: TRBJ2-7

CDR3: CASSGRGRIPYEQYF
DNA: TGTGCCAGCAGCGGGAGGGGGAGAATACCCTACGAGCAGTACTTC
D: -
V: TRBV5-6
J: TRBJ2-7

CDR3: CARSSGTGVSYEQYF
DNA: TGTGCCAGAAGTTCCGGGACAGGGGTCTCCTACGAGCAGTACTTC
D: TRBD1
V: TRBV5-3
J: TRBJ2-7

CDR3: CASSVSAGGGPDTQYF
DNA: TGTGCCAGCAGCGTATCAGCGGGAGGGGGACCAGATACGCAGTATTTT
D: TRBD2
V: TRBV9
J: TRBJ2-3

CDR3: CASSLRQGGNQPQHF
DNA: TGTGCCAGCAGTTTGCGGCAGGGTGGCAATCAGCCCCAGCATTTT
D: -
V: TRBV28
J: TRBJ1-5

CDR3: CASSPGLAGELFF
DNA: TGTGCCAGCAGCCCCGGACTCGCCGGGGAGCTGTTTTTT
D: -
V: TRBV7-8
J: TRBJ2-2

CDR3: CASRGVPYEQYF
DNA: TGTGCCAGCAGGGGGGTCCCCTACGAGCAGTACTTC
D: -
V: TRBV27
J: TRBJ2-7

CDR3: CASSTPGLAKETQYF
DNA: TGTGCCAGCAGCACCCCGGGACTAGCAAAAGAGACCCAGTACTTC
D: TRBD2
V: TRBV28
J: TRBJ2-5

CDR3: CASSLDRKGEKLFF
DNA: TGTGCCAGCAGCTTAGATCGGAAGGGGGAAAAACTGTTTTTT
D: -
V: TRBV7-9
J: TRBJ1-4

CDR3: CASSLTSASGRAPYEQYF
DNA: TGTGCCAGCAGCCTAACCAGCGCCAGCGGGAGGGCTCCCTACGAGCAGTACTTC
D: TRBD2
V: TRBV11-2
J: TRBJ2-7

CDR3: CATQKGQILNGELFF
DNA: TGTGCCACCCAGAAGGGGCAGATCCTCAACGGGGAGCTGTTTTTT
D: -
V: TRBV6-5
J: TRBJ2-2

CDR3: CASSPDREKLFF
DNA: TGTGCCAGCAGCCCCGACCGCGAAAAACTGTTTTTT
D: -
V: TRBV6-1
J: TRBJ1-4

CDR3: CASSYSWDLQGETQYF
DNA: TGTGCCAGCAGTTACTCGTGGGACTTGCAAGGAGAGACCCAGTACTTC
D: -
V: TRBV6-6
J: TRBJ2-5

CDR3: CASSLQGETQYF
DNA: TGTGCCAGCAGCTTACAGGGGGAGACCCAGTACTTC
D: -
V: TRBV11-3
J: TRBJ2-5

CDR3: CASSLRGGDTQYF
DNA: TGCGCCAGCAGCCTTCGCGGGGGTGATACGCAGTATTTT
D: TRBD2
V: TRBV5-1
J: TRBJ2-3

CDR3: CASSQGGSSEQFF
DNA: TGTGCCAGCAGCCAAGGGGGGAGCAGTGAGCAGTTCTTC
D: -
V: TRBV7-3
J: TRBJ2-1

CDR3: CASSFQRYTGYTF
DNA: TGTGCCAGCAGTTTTCAGAGATATACCGGCTACACCTTC
D: -
V: TRBV2
J: TRBJ1-2

CDR3: CASSLRTVLESGSPLHF
DNA: TGTGCCAGCAGTTTAAGAACAGTTTTAGAGAGTGGTTCACCCCTCCACTTT
D: -
V: TRBV28
J: TRBJ1-6

CDR3: CASTPSRGQANEQYF
DNA: TGTGCCAGCACCCCCAGCCGGGGCCAGGCCAACGAGCAGTACTTC
D: -
V: TRBV2
J: TRBJ2-7

CDR3: CASSLDFTAWETQYF
DNA: TGTGCCAGCAGCTTAGATTTCACAGCATGGGAGACCCAGTACTTC
D: -
V: TRBV11-1
J: TRBJ2-5

CDR3: CASSQGNEKLFF
DNA: TGTGCCAGCAGCCAGGGAAATGAAAAACTGTTTTTT
D: -
V: TRBV28
J: TRBJ1-4

CDR3: CASSLRSNTGELFF
DNA: TGCGCCAGCAGCTTGAGGTCGAACACCGGGGAGCTGTTTTTT
D: -
V: TRBV5-1
J: TRBJ2-2

CDR3: CSALSVHEQFF
DNA: TGCAGTGCTCTTAGCGTCCATGAGCAGTTCTTC
D: -
V: TRBV20-1
J: TRBJ2-1

CDR3: CASSLGLSSRTDTQYF
DNA: TGTGCCAGCAGCTTGGGACTCTCCTCCCGCACAGATACGCAGTATTTT
D: -
V: TRBV5-6
J: TRBJ2-3

CDR3: CAGSLMAETYEQYF
DNA: TGTGCCGGCAGCTTAATGGCAGAGACCTACGAGCAGTACTTC
D: -
V: TRBV7-9
J: TRBJ2-7

CDR3: CASSLGGTQYF
DNA: TGTGCCAGCAGCTTGGGAGGGACCCAGTACTTC
D: -
V: TRBV5-6
J: TRBJ2-5

CDR3: CASSPNRNQPQHF
DNA: TGTGCCAGCAGCCCAAACAGGAATCAGCCCCAGCATTTT
D: -
V: TRBV28
J: TRBJ1-5

CDR3: CASSAPGLPYEQYF
DNA: TGTGCCAGCAGCGCCCCGGGACTACCCTACGAGCAGTACTTC
D: TRBD2
V: TRBV9
J: TRBJ2-7

CDR3: CASSLVLGSGVYNTGELFF
DNA: TGTGCCAGCAGCTTAGTTTTGGGCAGCGGGGTGTATAACACCGGGGAGCTGTTTTTT
D: TRBD2
V: TRBV11-3
J: TRBJ2-2

CDR3: CASSYGRAGTGELFF
DNA: TGTGCCAGCAGTTACGGGAGGGCGGGAACCGGGGAGCTGTTTTTT
D: TRBD2
V: TRBV6-6
J: TRBJ2-2

CDR3: CASSQGRQRGYNEQFF
DNA: TGCGCCAGCAGCCAAGGTCGACAGCGGGGTTACAATGAGCAGTTCTTC
D: TRBD2
V: TRBV4-1
J: TRBJ2-1

CDR3: CASSPGTLNTEAFF
DNA: TGTGCCAGCAGTCCCGGGACATTGAACACTGAAGCTTTCTTT
D: -
V: TRBV6-5
J: TRBJ1-1

CDR3: CASSLSNSGQETQYF
DNA: TGTGCCAGCAGCTTAAGTAATAGCGGACAAGAGACCCAGTACTTC
D: -
V: TRBV5-4
J: TRBJ2-5

CDR3: CASSYSGGALRDEQYF
DNA: TGTGCCAGCAGTTATTCAGGCGGGGCCCTCCGGGACGAGCAGTACTTC
D: -
V: TRBV6-5
J: TRBJ2-7

CDR3: CASSPPLFSGRSGGELFF
DNA: TGCGCCAGCAGCCCACCTTTATTCAGCGGGAGATCGGGCGGGGAGCTGTTTTTT
D: TRBD2
V: TRBV5-1
J: TRBJ2-2

CDR3: CASGAGELFF
DNA: TGTGCCTCGGGCGCCGGGGAGCTGTTTTTT
D: -
V: TRBV28
J: TRBJ2-2

CDR3: CAWTQSGNQPQHF
DNA: TGTGCCTGGACCCAAAGCGGGAATCAGCCCCAGCATTTT
D: -
V: TRBV30
J: TRBJ1-5

CDR3: CASSLVRETGELFF
DNA: TGTGCCAGCAGCTTAGTTCGGGAAACCGGGGAGCTGTTTTTT
D: -
V: TRBV7-9
J: TRBJ2-2

CDR3: CASSLLPTGEQYF
DNA: TGTGCCAGCAGCTTACTCCCCACGGGCGAGCAGTACTTC
D: -
V: TRBV7-9
J: TRBJ2-7

CDR3: CASSSSELWDTQYF
DNA: TGTGCCAGCAGTTCCTCGGAGTTGTGGGATACGCAGTATTTT
D: -
V: TRBV27
J: TRBJ2-3

CDR3: CASSDPRTGLSGNTIYF
DNA: TGTGCCAGCAGTGATCCTAGGACAGGGCTCTCTGGAAACACCATATATTTT
D: TRBD1
V: TRBV25-1
J: TRBJ1-3